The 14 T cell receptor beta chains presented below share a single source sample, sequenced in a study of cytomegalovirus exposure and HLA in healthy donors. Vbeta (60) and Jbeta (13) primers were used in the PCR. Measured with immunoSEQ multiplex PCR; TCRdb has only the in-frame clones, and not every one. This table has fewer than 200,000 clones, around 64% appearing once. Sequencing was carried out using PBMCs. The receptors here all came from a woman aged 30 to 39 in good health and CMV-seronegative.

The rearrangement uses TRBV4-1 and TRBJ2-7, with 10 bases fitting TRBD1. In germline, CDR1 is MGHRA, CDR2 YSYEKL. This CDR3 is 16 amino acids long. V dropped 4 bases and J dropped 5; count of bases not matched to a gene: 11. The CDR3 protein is CASSPITGTGVNEQYF. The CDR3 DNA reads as TGCGCCAGCAGCCCAATAACCGGGACAGGGGTGAACGAGCAGTACTTC.

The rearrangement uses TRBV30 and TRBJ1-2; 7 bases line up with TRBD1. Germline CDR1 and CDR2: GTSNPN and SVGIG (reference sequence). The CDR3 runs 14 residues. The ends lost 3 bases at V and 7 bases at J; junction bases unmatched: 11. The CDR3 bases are TGTGCCTGGAGAAAGAACAGGGGACCGTCTGGCTACACCTTC. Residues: CAWRKNRGPSGYTF.

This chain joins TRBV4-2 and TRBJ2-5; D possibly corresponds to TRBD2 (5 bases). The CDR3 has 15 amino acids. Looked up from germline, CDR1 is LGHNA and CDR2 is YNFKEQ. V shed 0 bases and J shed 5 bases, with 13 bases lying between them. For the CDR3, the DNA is TGTGCCAGCAGCCAAGATCCGGGGATGGAGGAGACCCAGTACTTC. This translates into CASSQDPGMEETQYF.

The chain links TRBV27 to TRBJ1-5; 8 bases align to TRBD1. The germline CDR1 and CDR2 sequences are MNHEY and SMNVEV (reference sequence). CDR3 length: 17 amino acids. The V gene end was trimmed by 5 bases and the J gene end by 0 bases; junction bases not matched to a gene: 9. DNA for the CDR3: TGTGCCAGCAGTCCCGGACAGGGACCTAATAGCAATCAGCCCCAGCATTTT. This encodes CASSPGQGPNSNQPQHF.

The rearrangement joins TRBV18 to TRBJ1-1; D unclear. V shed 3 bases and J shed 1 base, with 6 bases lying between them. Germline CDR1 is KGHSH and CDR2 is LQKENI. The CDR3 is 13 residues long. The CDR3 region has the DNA TGTGCCAGCTCACCCTCACAGAACACTGAAGCTTTCTTT. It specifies CASSPSQNTEAFF.

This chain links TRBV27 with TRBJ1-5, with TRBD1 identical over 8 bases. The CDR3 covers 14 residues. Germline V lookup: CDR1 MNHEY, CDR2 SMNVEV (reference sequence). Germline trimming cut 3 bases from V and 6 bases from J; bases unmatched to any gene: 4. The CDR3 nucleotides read TGTGCCAGCAGTTTGCAGGGGGCGCGTCAGCCCCAGCATTTT. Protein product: CASSLQGARQPQHF.

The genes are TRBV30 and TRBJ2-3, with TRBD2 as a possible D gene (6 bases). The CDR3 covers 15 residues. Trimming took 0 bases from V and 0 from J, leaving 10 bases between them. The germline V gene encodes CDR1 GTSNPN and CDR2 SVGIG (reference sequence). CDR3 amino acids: CAWSVVRGSTDTQYF. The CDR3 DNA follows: TGTGCCTGGAGTGTAGTCCGGGGGAGCACAGATACGCAGTATTTT. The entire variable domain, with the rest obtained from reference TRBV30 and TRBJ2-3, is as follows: SQTIHQWPATLVQPVGSPLSLECTVEGTSNPNLYWYRQAAGRGLQLLFYSVGIGQISSEVPQNLSASRPQDRQFILSSKKLLLSDSGFYLCAWSVVRGSTDTQYFGPGTRLTVL.

The CDR3 DNA is TGTGCCAGCAGCCCAGCACTAGCGGGGCACGAGCAGTACTTC. Translated: CASSPALAGHEQYF. V is TRBV7-2 and J is TRBJ2-7; 10 bases line up with TRBD2. Trimming removed 5 bases from V and 5 bases from J; junction bases left unmatched: 6. Germline V gene data show CDR1 as SGHTA and CDR2 as FQGNSA. CDR3 length equals 14 residues.

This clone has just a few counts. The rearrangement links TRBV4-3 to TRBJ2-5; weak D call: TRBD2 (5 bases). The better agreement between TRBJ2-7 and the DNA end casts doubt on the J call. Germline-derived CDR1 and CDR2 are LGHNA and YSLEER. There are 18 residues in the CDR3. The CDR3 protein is CASSPSAGSPYSSYEQYF. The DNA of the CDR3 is TGCGCCAGCAGCCCAAGCGCGGGCTCCCCATATAGCTCCTACGAGCAGTACTTC.

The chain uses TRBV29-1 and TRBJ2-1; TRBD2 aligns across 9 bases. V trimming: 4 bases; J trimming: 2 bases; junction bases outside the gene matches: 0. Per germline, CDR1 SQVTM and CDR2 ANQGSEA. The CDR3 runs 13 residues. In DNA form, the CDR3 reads TGCAGCGTTGCTAGCGGGACCTACAATGAGCAGTTCTTC. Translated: CSVASGTYNEQFF.

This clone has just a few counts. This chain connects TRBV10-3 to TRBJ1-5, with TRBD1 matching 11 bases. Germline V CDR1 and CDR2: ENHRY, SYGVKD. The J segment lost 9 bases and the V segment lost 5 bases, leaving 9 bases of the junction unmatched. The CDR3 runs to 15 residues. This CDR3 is CAISWDRGDLWPQHF. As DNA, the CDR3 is TGTGCCATCAGTTGGGACAGGGGGGATTTGTGGCCCCAGCATTTT.

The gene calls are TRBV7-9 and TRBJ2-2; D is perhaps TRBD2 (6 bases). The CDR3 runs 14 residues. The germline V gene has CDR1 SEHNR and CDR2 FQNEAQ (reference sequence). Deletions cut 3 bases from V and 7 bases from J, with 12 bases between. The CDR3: CASSFTQGGGELFF. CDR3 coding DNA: TGTGCCAGCAGCTTTACTCAGGGAGGCGGGGAGCTGTTTTTT.

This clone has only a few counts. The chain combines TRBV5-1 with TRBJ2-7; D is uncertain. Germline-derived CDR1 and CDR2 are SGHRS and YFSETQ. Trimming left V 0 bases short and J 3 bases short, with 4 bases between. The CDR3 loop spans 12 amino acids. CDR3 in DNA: TGCGCCAGCAGCTTGGACTACTACGAGCAGTACTTC. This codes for CASSLDYYEQYF.

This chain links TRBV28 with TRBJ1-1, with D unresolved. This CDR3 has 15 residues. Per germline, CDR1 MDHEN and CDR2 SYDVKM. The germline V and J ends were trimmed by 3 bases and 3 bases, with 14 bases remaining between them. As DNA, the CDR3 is TGTGCCAGCAGTTTCGTTCGATTTGTAGACACTGAAGCTTTCTTT. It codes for CASSFVRFVDTEAFF.